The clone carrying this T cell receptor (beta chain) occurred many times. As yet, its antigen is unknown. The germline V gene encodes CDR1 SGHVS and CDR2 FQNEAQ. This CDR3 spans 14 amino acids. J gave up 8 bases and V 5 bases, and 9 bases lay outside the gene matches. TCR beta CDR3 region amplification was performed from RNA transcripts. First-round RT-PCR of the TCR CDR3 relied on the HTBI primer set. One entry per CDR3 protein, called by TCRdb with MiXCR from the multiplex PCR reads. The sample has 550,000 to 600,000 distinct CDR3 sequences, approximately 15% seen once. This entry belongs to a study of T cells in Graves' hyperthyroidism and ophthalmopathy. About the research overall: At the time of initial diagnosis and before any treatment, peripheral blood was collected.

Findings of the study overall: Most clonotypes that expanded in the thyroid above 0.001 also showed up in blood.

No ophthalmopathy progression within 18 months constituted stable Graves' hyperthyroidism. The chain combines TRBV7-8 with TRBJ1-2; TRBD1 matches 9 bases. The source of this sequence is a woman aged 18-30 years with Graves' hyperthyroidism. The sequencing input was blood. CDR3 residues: CASSLRDREDGYTF. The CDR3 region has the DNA TGTGCCAGCAGCCTACGGGACAGGGAAGACGGCTACACCTTC.